This T cell receptor (beta chain) was captured by sequencing in a study of cytomegalovirus exposure and HLA in healthy donors. The CDR3 is made up of 15 amino acids. Germline assignment: CDR1 LNHDA and CDR2 SQIVND (reference sequence). V lost 7 bases and J 3 bases, leaving 16 bases between the germline ends. The PCR had 60 Vbeta and 13 Jbeta primers. The repertoire was sequenced with immunoSEQ multiplex PCR; TCRdb's copy has only in-frame clones and lacks some. The repertoire includes 150,000 to 200,000 clones, 79% of them detected once, and 1.6% sits in the top ten. The sample comprised PBMCs. The sequence was obtained from a woman aged 45-59 years in good health and CMV-seronegative. The chain links TRBV19 to TRBJ1-5; tentative D call: TRBD1 (6 bases). The CDR3 loop reads CASMLPGQLNQPQHF. The CDR3 nucleotides read TGTGCCAGTATGTTACCGGGACAACTCAATCAGCCCCAGCATTTT.